Described below is a single TCR beta chain sequence and its context. Its specificity is not known. The CDR3 is made up of 15 amino acids. Germline V gene data show CDR1 as SGHTA and CDR2 as FQGTGA. The naive CD8+ gate required CD45RO-CCR7+CD27+CD95- phenotype. The sample originates from a study of CXCR3-negative and CXCR3-positive naive CD8 T cells. UMI-tagged TRB cDNA libraries were built via 5' RACE. TCRdb re-called the 5' RACE reads and catalogs CDR3 proteins one per entry, DNA excluded. This sample's table reports 140,000 to 150,000 distinct CDR3 sequences. Study-wide findings and caveats: TRB CDR3s of CXCR3-positive naive cells were more hydrophobic than those of CXCR3-negative naive cells. The study found CXCR3 expression partially decreased after cryopreservation and ran most assays on fresh PBMCs. Naive cells that were CXCR3-negative or CXCR3-positive used TRBV-TRBJ genes alike, while memory cells diverged.

This TCR derives from a human donor in good health. Some clones in this sample may be carry-over from other donors' samples. Sequencing was carried out using naive CXCR3+ CD8+ T cells from blood. The subset was: CD45RO-CCR7+CD27+CD95- naive CD8+ T cells expressing CXCR3 (TNR3+). This chain links TRBV7-3 with TRBJ1-5; TCRdb's D call, TRBD1, is unchecked because there is no DNA. This CDR3 is CASSYDRVARRPQHF.